This is a list of T cell receptor beta chains from one sample in a study of Tregs in tolerant kidney transplant recipients. The repertoire was sequenced with immunoSEQ multiplex PCR; TCRdb's copy has only in-frame clones and lacks some. This table holds approximately 100,000 clones, 90% to 95% found once. Sequencing was performed on CD4+ T cells from blood, taken before the transplant. These TCRs come from a human donor who received a combined kidney and bone marrow transplant. The CDR3 runs from the conserved cysteine through the conserved F or W. The D gene is left open where the match is weak. Size is omitted from some rows. Given values are once, few, many or a class for expanded clones.

D	size	length	V	J	CDR3	DNA
NA	NA	14	TRBV5-1	TRBJ2-5	CASSSRPNRQSEYF	TGCGCCAGCAGCTCCCGACCAAACCGACAGTCCGAGTACTTC
TRBD2	NA	18	TRBV5-1	TRBJ2-3	CASSSLRTSGGGTDTQYF	TGCGCCAGCAGCTCTCTTAGGACTAGCGGAGGTGGGACAGATACGCAGTATTTT
NA	NA	13	TRBV30	TRBJ1-3	CAWSVDRWNTIYF	TGTGCCTGGAGTGTAGACAGGTGGAACACCATATATTTT
NA	NA	16	TRBV7-3	TRBJ2-1	CASSPHVAAGANEQFF	TGTGCCAGCAGCCCCCACGTTGCGGCGGGGGCTAATGAGCAGTTCTTC
NA	NA	14	TRBV19	TRBJ1-6	CASSIGGGESPLHF	TGTGCCAGTAGTATCGGGGGGGGCGAATCACCCCTCCACTTT
NA	NA	14	TRBV7-9	TRBJ2-1	CASSLDWGDREQFF	TGTGCCAGCAGCTTAGATTGGGGGGATAGAGAGCAGTTCTTC
TRBD2	NA	16	TRBV9	TRBJ2-3	CASRVAGGPSTDTQYF	TGTGCCAGCAGGGTAGCGGGAGGTCCGTCCACAGATACGCAGTATTTT
NA	NA	13	TRBV2	TRBJ2-7	CASRQGRSYEQYF	TGTGCCAGCCGTCAGGGGCGGTCCTACGAGCAGTACTTC
NA	NA	12	TRBV27	TRBJ1-1	CASKEQGLAAFF	TGTGCCAGCAAGGAACAGGGCCTGGCGGCTTTCTTT
TRBD2	NA	15	TRBV11-2	TRBJ2-1	CASSLGSGSIYEQFF	TGTGCCAGCAGCTTAGGTAGCGGGAGTATCTATGAGCAGTTCTTC
NA	NA	14	TRBV10-3	TRBJ2-3	CATMYSPNPDTQYF	TGTGCCACCATGTACAGTCCTAATCCAGATACGCAGTATTTT
NA	NA	16	TRBV18	TRBJ1-3	CASSPPGGFSGNTIYF	TGTGCCAGCTCACCGCCGGGGGGGTTCTCTGGAAACACCATATATTTT
NA	NA	14	TRBV2	TRBJ2-3	CASSEGGPSGTQYF	TGTGCCAGCAGTGAGGGGGGGCCGTCGGGTACGCAGTATTTT
NA	NA	13	TRBV27	TRBJ1-2	CASSLSIGGSYTF	TGTGCCAGCAGTTTATCAATCGGAGGTAGCTACACCTTC
TRBD1	NA	17	TRBV18	TRBJ1-5	CASSPAPATGADQPQHF	TGTGCCAGCTCACCAGCCCCCGCGACAGGGGCGGATCAGCCCCAGCATTTT
NA	NA	14	TRBV6-6	TRBJ2-3	CASSPTVSTDTQYF	TGTGCCAGCAGTCCGACAGTTAGCACAGATACGCAGTATTTT
NA	NA	14	TRBV9	TRBJ2-7	CASSVAALAYEQYF	TGTGCCAGCAGCGTAGCTGCACTAGCCTACGAGCAGTACTTC
NA	NA	15	TRBV5-1	TRBJ2-3	CASSLEGSHTDTQYF	TGCGCCAGCAGCTTGGAGGGGTCTCACACAGATACGCAGTATTTT
NA	NA	14	TRBV27	TRBJ2-7	CASSRQSPSYEQYF	TGTGCCAGCAGTCGACAGTCCCCTTCCTACGAGCAGTACTTC
TRBD1	NA	15	TRBV28	TRBJ1-2	CASSDNIGTGEDYTF	TGTGCCAGCAGTGACAACATCGGGACAGGGGAAGACTACACCTTC
TRBD1	NA	14	TRBV10-3	TRBJ1-2	CAISDRDRRDGYTF	TGTGCCATCAGTGACCGGGACAGGAGGGATGGCTACACCTTC
NA	NA	14	TRBV5-4	TRBJ1-2	CASSSGPSNYGYTF	TGTGCCAGCAGCTCTGGGCCCTCTAACTATGGCTACACCTTC
NA	few	15	TRBV6-5	TRBJ1-1	CASSYSTTRRTEAFF	TGTGCCAGCAGTTACTCCACCACACGGCGGACTGAAGCTTTCTTT
NA	NA	14	TRBV28	TRBJ1-4	CASSFGGANEKLFF	TGTGCCAGCAGTTTCGGGGGAGCTAATGAAAAACTGTTTTTT